This TCR beta chain comes out of a study of shared clonotypes between healthy human individuals. This clone was counted once. Its antigen is currently unknown. Adults of Caucasian background living in Nashville, Tennessee made up all donors. The CDR3 loop spans 13 amino acids. The germline V gene has CDR1 LNHDA and CDR2 SQIVND (reference sequence). V shed 5 bases and J shed 4 bases, with 9 bases lying between them. Study results and caveats: Against clonotypes common to all four donors, non-shared ones had lower generation probabilities. It was observed that approximately 5% of naive CD4 clonotypes were shared across a handful of donors.

Sequencing used immunoSEQ multiplex PCR; TCRdb keeps in-frame clones, though not all of them. Of about 600,000 clones listed, around 97% are singletons. This sequence originates from a woman in her twenties or thirties in good health. The sequenced material came from naive CD4+ T cells sorted from blood. Noted subset: CD45RA+ positively selected. V and J are TRBV19 and TRBJ1-5; weak D call: TRBD1 (5 bases). Here the CDR3 reads CASSYGGNQPQHF. The CDR3 region has the DNA TGTGCCAGTAGTTACGGGGGAAATCAGCCCCAGCATTTT.